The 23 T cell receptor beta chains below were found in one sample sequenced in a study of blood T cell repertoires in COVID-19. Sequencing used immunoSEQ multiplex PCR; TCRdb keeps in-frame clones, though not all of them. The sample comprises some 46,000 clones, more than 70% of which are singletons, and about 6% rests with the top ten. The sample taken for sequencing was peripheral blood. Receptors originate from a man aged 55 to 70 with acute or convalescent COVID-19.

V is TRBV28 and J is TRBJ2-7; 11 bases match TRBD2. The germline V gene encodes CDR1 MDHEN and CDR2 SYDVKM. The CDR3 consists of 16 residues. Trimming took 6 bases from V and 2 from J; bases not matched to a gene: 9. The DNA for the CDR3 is TGTGCCAGCAGCCTTCATAGCGGGAGGGGAACCTACGAGCAGTACTTC. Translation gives CASSLHSGRGTYEQYF.

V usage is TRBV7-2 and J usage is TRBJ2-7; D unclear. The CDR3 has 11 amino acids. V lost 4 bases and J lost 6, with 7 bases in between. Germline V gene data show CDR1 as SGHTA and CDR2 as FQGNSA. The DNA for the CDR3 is TGTGCCAGCAGCTCGGAGATCGAGCAGTACTTC. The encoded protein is CASSSEIEQYF.

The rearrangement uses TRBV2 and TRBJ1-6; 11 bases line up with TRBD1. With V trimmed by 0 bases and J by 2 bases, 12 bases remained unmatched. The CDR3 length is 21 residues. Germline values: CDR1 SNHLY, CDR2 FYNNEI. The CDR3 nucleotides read TGTGCCAGCAGTGAAGCGCATAGGACAGGGGGCTTCGGGGCCTATAATTCACCCCTCCACTTT. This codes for CASSEAHRTGGFGAYNSPLHF.

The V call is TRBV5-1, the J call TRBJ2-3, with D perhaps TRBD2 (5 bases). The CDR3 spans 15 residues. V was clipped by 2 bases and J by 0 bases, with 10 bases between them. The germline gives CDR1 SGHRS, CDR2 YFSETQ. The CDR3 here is CASSLTDSSTDTQYF. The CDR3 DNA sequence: TGCGCCAGCAGCTTAACGGACTCTAGCACAGATACGCAGTATTTT.

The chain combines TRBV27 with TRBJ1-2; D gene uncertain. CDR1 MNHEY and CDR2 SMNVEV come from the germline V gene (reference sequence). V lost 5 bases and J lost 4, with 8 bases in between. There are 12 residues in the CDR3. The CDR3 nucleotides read TGTGCCAGCAGTAACAGATTCTATGGCTACACCTTC. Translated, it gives CASSNRFYGYTF.

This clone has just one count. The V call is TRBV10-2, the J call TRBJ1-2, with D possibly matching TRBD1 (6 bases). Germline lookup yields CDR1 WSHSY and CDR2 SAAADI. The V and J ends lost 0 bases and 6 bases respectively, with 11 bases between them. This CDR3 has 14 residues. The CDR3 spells CASSESPRGDGYTF. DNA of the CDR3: TGCGCCAGCAGTGAGTCCCCCAGGGGAGATGGCTACACCTTC.

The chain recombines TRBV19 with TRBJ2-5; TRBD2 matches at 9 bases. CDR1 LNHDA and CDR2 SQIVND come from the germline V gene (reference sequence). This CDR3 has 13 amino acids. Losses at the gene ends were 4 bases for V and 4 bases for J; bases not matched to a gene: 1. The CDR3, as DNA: TGTGCCAGTAGTAGCGGGAGGGTAGAGACCCAGTACTTC. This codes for CASSSGRVETQYF.

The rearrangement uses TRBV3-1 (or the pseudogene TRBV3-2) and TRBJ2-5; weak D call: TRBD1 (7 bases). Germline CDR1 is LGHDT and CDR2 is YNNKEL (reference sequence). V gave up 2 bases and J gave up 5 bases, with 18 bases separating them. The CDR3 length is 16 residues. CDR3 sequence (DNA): TGTGCCAGCAGCCAATGGGACAGAAACCGGGGGGAGACCCAGTACTTC. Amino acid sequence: CASSQWDRNRGETQYF.

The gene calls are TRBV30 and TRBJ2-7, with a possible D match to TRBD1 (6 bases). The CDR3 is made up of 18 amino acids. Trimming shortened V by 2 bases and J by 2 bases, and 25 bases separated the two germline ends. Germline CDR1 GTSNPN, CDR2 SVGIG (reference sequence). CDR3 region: CAWSSTTGPRLNPYEQYF. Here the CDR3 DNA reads TGTGCCTGGAGTTCCACGACAGGCCCCAGACTTAACCCCTACGAGCAGTACTTC. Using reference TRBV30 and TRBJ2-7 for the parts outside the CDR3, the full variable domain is SQTIHQWPATLVQPVGSPLSLECTVEGTSNPNLYWYRQAAGRGLQLLFYSVGIGQISSEVPQNLSASRPQDRQFILSSKKLLLSDSGFYLCAWSSTTGPRLNPYEQYFGPGTRLTVT.

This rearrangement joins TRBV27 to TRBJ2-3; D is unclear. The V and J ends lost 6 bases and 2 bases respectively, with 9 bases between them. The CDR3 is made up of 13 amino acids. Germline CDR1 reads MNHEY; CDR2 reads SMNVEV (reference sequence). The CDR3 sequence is CASRGLDTDTQYF. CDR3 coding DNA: TGTGCCAGCAGGGGCCTGGACACAGATACGCAGTATTTT.

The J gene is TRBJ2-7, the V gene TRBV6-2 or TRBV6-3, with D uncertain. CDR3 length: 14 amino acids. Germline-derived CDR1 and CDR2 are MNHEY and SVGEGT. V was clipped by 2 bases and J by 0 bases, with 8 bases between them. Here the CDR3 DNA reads TGTGCCAGCAGTTACACGGTTAGCTCCTACGAGCAGTACTTC. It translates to CASSYTVSSYEQYF.

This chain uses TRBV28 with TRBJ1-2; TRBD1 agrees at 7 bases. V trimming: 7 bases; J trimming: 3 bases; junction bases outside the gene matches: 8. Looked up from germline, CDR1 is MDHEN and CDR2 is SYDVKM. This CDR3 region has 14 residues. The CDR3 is CASNSGGFDYGYTF. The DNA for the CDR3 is TGTGCCAGCAACTCAGGGGGGTTTGACTATGGCTACACCTTC.

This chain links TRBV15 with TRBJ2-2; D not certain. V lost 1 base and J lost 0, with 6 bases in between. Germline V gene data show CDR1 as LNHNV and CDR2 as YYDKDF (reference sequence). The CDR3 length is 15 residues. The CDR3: CATSRADTNTGELFF. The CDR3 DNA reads TGTGCCACCAGCAGAGCAGACACGAACACCGGGGAGCTGTTTTTT.

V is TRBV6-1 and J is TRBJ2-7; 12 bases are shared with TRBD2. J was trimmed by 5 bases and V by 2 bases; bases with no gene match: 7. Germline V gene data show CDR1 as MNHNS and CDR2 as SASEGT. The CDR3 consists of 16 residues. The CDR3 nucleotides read TGTGCCAGCAGTGAACTTACTAGCGGGAGGAGGAACGAGCAGTACTTC. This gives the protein CASSELTSGRRNEQYF.

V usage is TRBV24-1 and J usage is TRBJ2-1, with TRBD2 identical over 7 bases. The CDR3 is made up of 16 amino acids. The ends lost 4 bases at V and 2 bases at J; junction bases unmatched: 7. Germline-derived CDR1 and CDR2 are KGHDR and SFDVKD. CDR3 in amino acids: CATSDNSGMTYNEQFF. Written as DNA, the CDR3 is TGTGCCACCAGTGACAACAGCGGGATGACCTACAATGAGCAGTTCTTC.

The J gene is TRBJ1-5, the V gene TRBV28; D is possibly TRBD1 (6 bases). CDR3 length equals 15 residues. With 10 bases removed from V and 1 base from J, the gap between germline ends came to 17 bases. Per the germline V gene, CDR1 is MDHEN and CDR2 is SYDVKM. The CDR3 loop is CATNRRGKSNQPQHF. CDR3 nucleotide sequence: TGTGCCACCAACCGCAGGGGAAAAAGCAATCAGCCCCAGCATTTT. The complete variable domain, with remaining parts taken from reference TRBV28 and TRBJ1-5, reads DVKVTQSSRYLVKRTGEKVFLECVQDMDHENMFWYRQDPGLGLRLIYFSYDVKMKEKGDIPEGYSVSREKKERFSLILESASTNQTSMYLCATNRRGKSNQPQHFGDGTRLSIL.

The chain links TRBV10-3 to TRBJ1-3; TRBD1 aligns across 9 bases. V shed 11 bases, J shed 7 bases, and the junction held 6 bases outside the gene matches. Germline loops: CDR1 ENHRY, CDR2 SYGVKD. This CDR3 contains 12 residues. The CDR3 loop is CAGDRVGNTIYF. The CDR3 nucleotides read TGTGCCGGGGACAGGGTAGGTAACACCATATATTTT.

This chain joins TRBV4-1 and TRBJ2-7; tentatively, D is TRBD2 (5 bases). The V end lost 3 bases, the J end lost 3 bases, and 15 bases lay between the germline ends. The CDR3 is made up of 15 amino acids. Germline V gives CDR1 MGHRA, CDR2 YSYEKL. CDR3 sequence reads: CASSQYEGRGYEQYF. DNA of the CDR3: TGCGCCAGCAGCCAGTATGAGGGCCGTGGCTACGAGCAGTACTTC.

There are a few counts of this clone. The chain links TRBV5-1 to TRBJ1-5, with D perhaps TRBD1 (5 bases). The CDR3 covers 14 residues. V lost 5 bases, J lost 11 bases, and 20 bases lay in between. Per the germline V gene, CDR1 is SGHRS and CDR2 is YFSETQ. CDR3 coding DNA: TGCGCCAGCAGGCCTAGACCCGGGGGAGAGGCCCAGCATTTT. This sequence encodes CASRPRPGGEAQHF.

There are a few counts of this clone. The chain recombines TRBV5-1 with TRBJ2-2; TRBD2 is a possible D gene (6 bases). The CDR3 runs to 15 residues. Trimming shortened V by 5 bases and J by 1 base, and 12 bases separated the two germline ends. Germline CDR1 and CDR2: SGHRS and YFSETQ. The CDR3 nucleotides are TGCGCCAGCAGGGAGACGACTAGGAACACCGGGGAGCTGTTTTTT. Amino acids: CASRETTRNTGELFF.

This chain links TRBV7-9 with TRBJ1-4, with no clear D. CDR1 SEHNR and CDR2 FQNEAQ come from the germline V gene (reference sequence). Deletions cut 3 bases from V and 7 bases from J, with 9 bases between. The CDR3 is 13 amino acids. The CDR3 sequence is CASSFPFGEKLFF. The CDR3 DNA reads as TGTGCCAGCAGCTTCCCTTTCGGTGAAAAACTGTTTTTT.

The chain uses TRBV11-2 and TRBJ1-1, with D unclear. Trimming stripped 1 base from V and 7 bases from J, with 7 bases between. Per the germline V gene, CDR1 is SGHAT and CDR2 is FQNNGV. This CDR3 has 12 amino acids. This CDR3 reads CASSLVGSEAFF. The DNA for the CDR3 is TGTGCCAGCAGCTTAGTGGGGAGTGAAGCTTTCTTT.

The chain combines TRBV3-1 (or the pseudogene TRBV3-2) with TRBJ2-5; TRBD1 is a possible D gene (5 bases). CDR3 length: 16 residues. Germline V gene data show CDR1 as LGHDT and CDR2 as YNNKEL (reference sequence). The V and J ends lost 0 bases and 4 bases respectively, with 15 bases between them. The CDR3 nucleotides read TGTGCCAGCAGCCAAGATCCCCTGCAGGGTAGAGAGACCCAGTACTTC. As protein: CASSQDPLQGRETQYF.